This T cell receptor (beta chain) originates from a study of shared clonotypes between healthy human individuals. Study-level points and caveats: When compared with the clonotypes that were shared by all four sorted-subset donors, the non-shared clonotypes turned out to have lower generation probabilities. Clonotype sharing across a few donors was observed for about 5.5% of naive CD4 clonotypes. Memory subsets had estimated richness that was generally smaller than that of naive subsets.

Note on this clone: The antigen is unknown.

This CDR3 comprises 12 residues. CDR1 SGHVS and CDR2 FQNEAQ come from the germline V gene. V lost 4 bases to trimming and J lost 6 bases, with 10 bases between them. An assay was performed, and its level was deep. The method was immunoSEQ multiplex PCR; TCRdb's version includes in-frame clones alone and lacks a portion of them. The sample holds hundreds of thousands of clones, around 74% seen once. V gene TRBV7-8 combines with J gene TRBJ2-7; D gene ambiguous. The sample comprised memory CD4+ T cells sorted from blood. The subset here: CD45RA-negative fraction. This receptor was taken from a woman in her 30s in good health. The CDR3 here is CASSSRTGEQYF. The CDR3 coding sequence is TGTGCCAGCAGCTCTAGGACGGGCGAGCAGTACTTC.